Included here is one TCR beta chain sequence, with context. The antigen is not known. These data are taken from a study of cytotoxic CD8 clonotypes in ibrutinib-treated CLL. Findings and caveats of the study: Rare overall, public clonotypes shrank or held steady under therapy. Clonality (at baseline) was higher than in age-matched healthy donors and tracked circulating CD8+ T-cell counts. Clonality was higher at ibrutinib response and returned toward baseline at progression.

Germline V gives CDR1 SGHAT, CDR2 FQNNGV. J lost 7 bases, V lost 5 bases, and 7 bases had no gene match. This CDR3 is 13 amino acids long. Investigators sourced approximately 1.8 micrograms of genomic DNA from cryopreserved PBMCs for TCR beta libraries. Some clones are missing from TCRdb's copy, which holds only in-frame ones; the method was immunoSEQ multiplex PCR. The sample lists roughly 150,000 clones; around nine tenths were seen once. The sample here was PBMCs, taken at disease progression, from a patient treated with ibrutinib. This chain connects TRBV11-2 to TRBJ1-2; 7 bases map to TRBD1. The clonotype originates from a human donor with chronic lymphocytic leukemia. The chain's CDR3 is CASSATGTGGYTF. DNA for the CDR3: TGTGCCAGCAGCGCGACAGGGACCGGTGGCTACACCTTC.